This TCR beta chain was sequenced in a study of cytomegalovirus exposure and HLA in healthy donors. Across the whole study: HLA-typed donors were the source of approximately 86 million unique TCRs held in an early data release. Study-level results: Near-uniform donor sequencing depth was presumed by presence/absence analyses. A previous analysis found most TCR beta V segments productive roughly 87% or roughly 30% of the time.

Worth noting for this clone: Its antigen is as yet unknown.

PCR was performed using 60 Vbeta and 13 Jbeta primers. Method: immunoSEQ multiplex PCR; TCRdb's copy keeps in-frame clones and lacks some. The table records some 150,000 clones, approximately 88% of them present only once. The sequenced sample was PBMCs. This sequence was found in a woman in her twenties or thirties in good health and CMV-seronegative.

The CDR3 coding sequence is TGCAGCGCTGGGGACACCGTTAACTATGGCTACACCTTC. It is translated as CSAGDTVNYGYTF. The chain recombines TRBV29-1 with TRBJ1-2, with a possible D match to TRBD1 (6 bases). The V end was cut by 7 bases, the J end by 1 base, with 13 bases between. Germline V lookup: CDR1 SQVTM, CDR2 ANQGSEA. The CDR3 covers 13 residues.